This T cell receptor beta chain derives from a study of beta chain features in type 1 diabetes. Study information: The samples had around 98 million sorted cells examined in all.

Notes on the study in general: Shorter TCRB CDR3s, moderately but significantly so, marked every one of the four CD4+ subsets in Type 1 diabetes patients.

The whole isolated RNA underwent reverse transcription, so sequencing captured expressed TCRB transcripts. Reads from naive, central memory and regulatory T cell samples averaged roughly 3.6 million. Sequencing was performed with immunoSEQ multiplex PCR; in TCRdb, only in-frame clones are kept and a portion is missing. The repertoire has approximately 600,000 clones, 12% of them found once; the top ten carry around 0.12%. A few counts support this clone. The antigen is undetermined. Trimming pared 4 bases from V and 5 bases from J, leaving 11 bases between. The CDR3 spans 13 residues. CDR1 MNHNS and CDR2 SASEGT come from the germline V gene.

The rearrangement links TRBV6-1 to TRBJ1-2; the D gene is possibly TRBD1 (6 bases). Sequencing used naive CD4+ T cells from blood. This TCR came from a man aged 25-45 years with type 1 diabetes. CDR3 DNA sequence: TGTGCCAGCAGTGCGTCAGGGGTGTATGGCTACACCTTC. Its translation: CASSASGVYGYTF.